The 15 T cell receptor beta chains listed next were all sequenced from one sample in a study of shared clonotypes between healthy human individuals (dated by TCRdb to the early 2020s). Receptors were amplified or captured by the immunoSEQ multiplex PCR assay. Sourced from immuneACCESS, this table was stored by TCRdb with only in-frame sequences that have V and J called. A share of the clones is absent; for the studies checked, an unresolved V gene accounts for under half, and the remainder has no known explanation. The sample includes 1.4 million or so clones, with approximately 98.5% observed a single time. The top ten constitute approximately 0.4% of the sample. The sequencing input was naive CD4+ T cells sorted from blood. The cell subset or site tag for this specimen amounts to: CD45RA+ positively selected. These receptors were taken from a man aged 25 to 40 in good health.

The V gene is TRBV6-5, the J gene TRBJ2-1; no reliable D call. Germline V gene lookup returns CDR1 MNHEY and CDR2 SVGAGI. Trimming left V 6 bases short and J 7 bases short, with 10 bases between. The CDR3 totals 12 residues. DNA of the CDR3: TGTGCCAGCAGCCAACAGCGAAATGAGCAGTTCTTC. Its protein product is CASSQQRNEQFF.

The genes are TRBV7-6 and TRBJ2-2; no clear D gene. This CDR3 region has 17 residues. The V gene lost 1 base and the J gene lost 1 base, with 13 bases spanning the gap. CDR1 and CDR2 (germline): SGHVS, FNYEAQ. The CDR3 region is CASSLGVRGMNTGELFF. In nucleotides, the CDR3 is TGTGCCAGCAGCTTAGGGGTTAGAGGAATGAACACCGGGGAGCTGTTTTTT.

This chain uses TRBV11-2 with TRBJ2-7, with D perhaps matching TRBD2 (7 bases). Trimming took 5 bases from V and 5 from J, leaving 13 bases between them. The CDR3 sequence is 13 residues long. In germline, CDR1 is SGHAT, CDR2 FQNNGV. The CDR3 nucleotides read TGTGCCAGCAGCCGGGGGGCAGGGGACGAGCAGTACTTC. It yields the protein CASSRGAGDEQYF.

The rearrangement links TRBV10-3 to TRBJ2-7, with 12 positions matching TRBD2. V lost 10 bases and J lost 6; bases outside the gene matches: 4. The germline V gene has CDR1 ENHRY and CDR2 SYGVKD. CDR3 length: 12 residues. The chain's CDR3 is CASGLAGPEQYF. The CDR3, as DNA: TGTGCCAGTGGACTAGCGGGACCCGAGCAGTACTTC.

The chain has TRBV5-1 and TRBJ1-5; TRBD1 agrees at 7 bases. The junction had 8 bases not matched to a gene; V was cut back by 5 bases and J by 3 bases. Germline V lookup: CDR1 SGHRS, CDR2 YFSETQ. The CDR3 spans 15 residues. DNA for the CDR3: TGCGCCAGCAGACTTACAGGGGCCGACAATCAGCCCCAGCATTTT. It translates to CASRLTGADNQPQHF.

The CDR3 region is CASSLGGQGQETQYF. The CDR3 region has the DNA TGCGCCAGCAGCTTGGGTGGGCAGGGCCAAGAGACCCAGTACTTC. V is TRBV5-1 and J is TRBJ2-5, with D possibly TRBD1 on 5 matching bases. V was pared by 0 bases and J by 1 base, with 10 bases between. Looked up from germline, CDR1 is SGHRS and CDR2 is YFSETQ. The CDR3 contains 15 residues.

V is TRBV10-3 and J is TRBJ2-2; no clear D. The V and J ends lost 6 bases and 1 base respectively, with 9 bases between them. This CDR3 is built from 14 residues. Looked up from germline, CDR1 is ENHRY and CDR2 is SYGVKD. The CDR3 loop reads CAISPDGNTGELFF. CDR3 in DNA: TGTGCCATCAGCCCGGACGGGAACACCGGGGAGCTGTTTTTT.

The rearrangement uses TRBV11-3 and TRBJ2-2; D is unclear. Between the trimmed V and J ends, which lost 5 bases and 2 bases, there was a span of 15 bases. CDR1 is SGHNT and CDR2 is YENEEA in the germline V gene. The length of the CDR3 is 16 residues. The CDR3 DNA sequence: TGTGCCAGCAGCGTGGTTTTTGGGGTAAACACCGGGGAGCTGTTTTTT. It is translated as CASSVVFGVNTGELFF.

The genes are TRBV2 and TRBJ1-5; tentatively, D is TRBD1 (6 bases). CDR1 SNHLY and CDR2 FYNNEI come from the germline V gene. There are 15 residues in the CDR3. Between the trimmed V and J ends, which lost 6 bases and 4 bases, there was a span of 16 bases. The CDR3 sequence: CASSSRAGENQPQHF. CDR3 bases: TGTGCCAGCAGCTCCCGGGCAGGGGAAAATCAGCCCCAGCATTTT.

The rearrangement uses TRBV7-9 and TRBJ2-1, with D unclear. V was pared by 5 bases and J by 1 base, with 12 bases between. The CDR3 contains 15 residues. CDR1 and CDR2 from the germline V gene are SEHNR and FQNEAQ (reference sequence). The CDR3 reads CASSRALPSYNEQFF. The CDR3 DNA reads as TGTGCCAGCAGCAGGGCCCTCCCTTCCTACAATGAGCAGTTCTTC.

The chain carries TRBV28 and TRBJ2-7; 9 bases line up with TRBD1. The CDR3 is made up of 13 amino acids. Germline CDR1 reads MDHEN; CDR2 reads SYDVKM. The CDR3 region has the DNA TGTGCTTCCTACCGGGGACAGGGAAGCGAGCAGTACTTC. As protein: CASYRGQGSEQYF.

The chain has TRBV6-5 and TRBJ2-7; perhaps TRBD2 as D (6 bases). Between the trimmed V and J ends, which lost 2 bases and 2 bases, there was a span of 10 bases. This CDR3 comprises 14 residues. In germline, CDR1 is MNHEY, CDR2 SVGAGI. This CDR3 reads CASSYAGLTYEQYF. The CDR3 nucleotides read TGTGCCAGCAGTTACGCAGGACTAACCTACGAGCAGTACTTC.

The chain is built from TRBV4-1 and TRBJ2-7; 10 nucleotides agree with TRBD2. Per the germline V gene, CDR1 is MGHRA and CDR2 is YSYEKL. V was pared by 0 bases and J by 4 bases, with 9 bases of the junction left unmatched. This CDR3 has 17 residues. CDR3 sequence reads: CASSQDVASGSSYEQYF. CDR3 DNA: TGCGCCAGCAGCCAAGATGTCGCTAGCGGGAGCTCATACGAGCAGTACTTC.

This chain links TRBV18 with TRBJ2-1, with 7 bases lining up with TRBD2. The CDR3 extends over 16 amino acids. The germline V gene has CDR1 KGHSH and CDR2 LQKENI. V lost 2 bases and J lost 4; bases outside the gene matches: 8. DNA for the CDR3: TGTGCCAGCTCACCATTGGCTAGCGGAAAATACAATGAGCAGTTCTTC. Translation: CASSPLASGKYNEQFF.

V and J are TRBV7-9 and TRBJ2-1; D gene uncertain. The V end lost 0 bases, the J end lost 6 bases, and 6 bases lay between the germline ends. The CDR3 is made up of 13 amino acids. From germline, CDR1 is SEHNR and CDR2 FQNEAQ (reference sequence). The CDR3: CASSLAAINEQFF. The CDR3 DNA reads TGTGCCAGCAGCTTAGCGGCTATCAATGAGCAGTTCTTC.